The 15 T cell receptor beta chains presented below share a single source sample, sequenced in a study of cytomegalovirus exposure and HLA in healthy donors. Primers for the PCR totalled 60 Vbeta and 13 Jbeta. The protocol was immunoSEQ multiplex PCR, while the TCRdb copy is restricted to in-frame clones and leaves out a portion. The data show about 130,000 clones, with 75% to 80% seen just once and around 2% held by the top ten. Sample: PBMCs. These TCRs come from a man aged 25 to 40 in good health and CMV-seronegative.

The V call is TRBV2, the J call TRBJ2-7, with 13 bases aligning to TRBD2. V shed 9 bases and J 5 bases; nucleotides not matched to a gene: 7. In germline, CDR1 is SNHLY, CDR2 FYNNEI. The CDR3 loop spans 14 amino acids. This CDR3 is CASRGTSGDHEQYF. CDR3 sequence (DNA): TGTGCCAGTAGAGGGACTAGCGGGGATCACGAGCAGTACTTC.

V is TRBV27 and J is TRBJ2-2; 11 bases agree with TRBD2. Unmatched junction bases numbered 8, after V lost 5 bases and J lost 3 bases. CDR1 is MNHEY, CDR2 SMNVEV, per germline (reference sequence). This CDR3 region has 17 residues. As DNA, the CDR3 is TGTGCCAGCAGTAACCGGGGACTAGCGGAGTACACCGGGGAGCTGTTTTTT. Translating it yields CASSNRGLAEYTGELFF.

The J gene is TRBJ1-1, the V gene TRBV4-1, with 9 bases identical to TRBD1. V was pared by 0 bases and J by 4 bases, with 12 bases of the junction left unmatched. The CDR3 contains 18 residues. Germline CDR1 reads MGHRA; CDR2 reads YSYEKL. CDR3 sequence reads: CASSQDPRDRVSSTEAFF. The CDR3 DNA reads TGCGCCAGCAGCCAAGATCCCCGGGACAGGGTTTCTTCCACTGAAGCTTTCTTT.

The chain is built from TRBV9 and TRBJ1-2, with D perhaps TRBD1 (6 bases). The CDR3 is made up of 14 amino acids. V lost 0 bases, J lost 7 bases, and 13 bases lay in between. Germline V gene lookup returns CDR1 SGDLS and CDR2 YYNGEE. The CDR3: CASSVGGGRGGYTF. Here the CDR3 DNA reads TGTGCCAGCAGCGTAGGTGGGGGCAGAGGTGGCTACACCTTC.

The chain combines TRBV18 with TRBJ1-3; D perhaps matches TRBD1 (6 bases). Germline V lookup: CDR1 KGHSH, CDR2 LQKENI. With 2 bases removed from V and 4 bases from J, the gap between germline ends came to 9 bases. The CDR3 length is 14 residues. The CDR3, as DNA: TGTGCCAGCTCACCAACAGGGTCCGGAAACACCATATATTTT. Translating gives CASSPTGSGNTIYF.

This clone was detected a few times. The genes are TRBV13 and TRBJ2-1, with D tentatively TRBD2 (5 bases). The CDR3 totals 15 residues. Germline V gives CDR1 PRHDT, CDR2 FYEKMQ (reference sequence). V was clipped by 0 bases and J by 4 bases, with 10 bases between them. The chain's CDR3 is CASSLGGLNYNEQFF. The CDR3 DNA reads TGTGCCAGCAGCTTAGGAGGACTCAATTACAATGAGCAGTTCTTC.

J is TRBJ2-2 and V is TRBV7-9, with 8 bases lining up with TRBD1. This CDR3 comprises 18 residues. After removal of 5 bases from V and 5 bases from J, the junction contained 16 bases not matched to a gene. Germline CDR1 and CDR2: SEHNR and FQNEAQ (reference sequence). The CDR3 coding sequence is TGTGCCAGCAGCCAAAGGGGACCGGGACAGGATCTAACCGGGGAGCTGTTTTTT. This encodes CASSQRGPGQDLTGELFF.

The V and J genes are TRBV7-8 and TRBJ2-7; TRBD2 matches at 7 bases. This CDR3 contains 15 residues. After removal of 4 bases from V and 1 base from J, the junction contained 7 bases not matched to a gene. Germline CDR1 reads SGHVS; CDR2 reads FQNEAQ. The DNA of the CDR3 is TGTGCCAGCAGCTCCAGGGAGGGGTCTTCCTACGAGCAGTACTTC. Translation: CASSSREGSSYEQYF.

The chain combines TRBV18 with TRBJ1-1; D perhaps matches TRBD1 (5 bases). CDR1 is KGHSH and CDR2 is LQKENI in the germline V gene. This CDR3 is 14 amino acids long. V was clipped by 2 bases and J by 2 bases, with 9 bases between them. In DNA, the CDR3 is TGTGCCAGCTCACCAGGGACTCTAAACACTGAAGCTTTCTTT. Translated: CASSPGTLNTEAFF.

The chain combines TRBV11-2 with TRBJ2-1, with 11 bases that match TRBD2. The CDR3 is 15 amino acids. CDR1 is SGHAT and CDR2 is FQNNGV in the germline V gene. V lost 1 base, J lost 9 bases, and 5 bases stayed unmatched. The CDR3 DNA sequence: TGTGCCAGCAGCTTAGTAATAGCGGGAGGGTTTGAGCAGTTCTTC. It is translated as CASSLVIAGGFEQFF.

The rearrangement links TRBV11-2 to TRBJ2-7; D not certain. Trimming removed 0 bases at V and 2 bases at J, with 8 bases between. The germline V gene encodes CDR1 SGHAT and CDR2 FQNNGV. CDR3 length: 14 amino acids. CDR3 sequence reads: CASSLEARTYEQYF. Here the CDR3 DNA reads TGTGCCAGCAGCTTAGAGGCCAGGACCTACGAGCAGTACTTC.

The chain couples TRBV5-5 to TRBJ2-6; D is possibly TRBD1 (5 bases). The CDR3 has 16 residues. Germline CDR1 SGHKS, CDR2 YYEKEE (reference sequence). Trimming cost V 2 bases and J 0 bases, with 9 bases left between them. CDR3 residues: CASSFTRVSGANVLTF. Written as DNA, the CDR3 is TGTGCCAGCAGCTTTACCAGGGTCTCTGGGGCCAACGTCCTGACTTTC.

The rearrangement uses TRBV27 and TRBJ2-6; D gene uncertain. Germline V CDR1 and CDR2: MNHEY, SMNVEV (reference sequence). The CDR3 length is 15 residues. V was cut by 1 base and J by 0 bases, with 4 bases left in between. CDR3 DNA: TGTGCCAGCAGTTTATTATCCTCTGGGGCCAACGTCCTGACTTTC. Translated: CASSLLSSGANVLTF.

This chain links TRBV11-1 with TRBJ1-1; D is uncertain. Germline values: CDR1 SGHAT, CDR2 FQDESV (reference sequence). This CDR3 has 15 amino acids. V was trimmed by 3 bases and J by 1 base, leaving 12 bases between them. The CDR3 DNA is TGTGCCAGCAGCTTCTCGCGGGGAGGGAACACTGAAGCTTTCTTT. It codes for CASSFSRGGNTEAFF.

The chain uses TRBV9 and TRBJ1-2, with 8 bases identical to TRBD1. The germline CDR1 and CDR2 sequences are SGDLS and YYNGEE. J was trimmed by 2 bases and V by 4 bases; bases with no gene match: 10. The length of the CDR3 is 16 residues. CDR3 protein: CASSPRTGTGNYGYTF. The CDR3, as DNA: TGTGCCAGCAGCCCGCGCACCGGGACAGGAAACTATGGCTACACCTTC.